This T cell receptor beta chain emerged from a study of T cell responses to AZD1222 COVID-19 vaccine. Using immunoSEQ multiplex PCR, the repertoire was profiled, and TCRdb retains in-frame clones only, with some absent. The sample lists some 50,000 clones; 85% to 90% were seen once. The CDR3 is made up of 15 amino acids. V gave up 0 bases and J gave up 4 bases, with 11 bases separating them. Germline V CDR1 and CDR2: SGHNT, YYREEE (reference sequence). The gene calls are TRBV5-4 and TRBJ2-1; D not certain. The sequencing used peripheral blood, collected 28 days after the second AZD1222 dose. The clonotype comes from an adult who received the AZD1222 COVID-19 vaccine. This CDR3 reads CASSLASNLYNEQFF. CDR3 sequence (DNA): TGTGCCAGCAGCTTGGCCTCTAACCTATACAATGAGCAGTTCTTC.